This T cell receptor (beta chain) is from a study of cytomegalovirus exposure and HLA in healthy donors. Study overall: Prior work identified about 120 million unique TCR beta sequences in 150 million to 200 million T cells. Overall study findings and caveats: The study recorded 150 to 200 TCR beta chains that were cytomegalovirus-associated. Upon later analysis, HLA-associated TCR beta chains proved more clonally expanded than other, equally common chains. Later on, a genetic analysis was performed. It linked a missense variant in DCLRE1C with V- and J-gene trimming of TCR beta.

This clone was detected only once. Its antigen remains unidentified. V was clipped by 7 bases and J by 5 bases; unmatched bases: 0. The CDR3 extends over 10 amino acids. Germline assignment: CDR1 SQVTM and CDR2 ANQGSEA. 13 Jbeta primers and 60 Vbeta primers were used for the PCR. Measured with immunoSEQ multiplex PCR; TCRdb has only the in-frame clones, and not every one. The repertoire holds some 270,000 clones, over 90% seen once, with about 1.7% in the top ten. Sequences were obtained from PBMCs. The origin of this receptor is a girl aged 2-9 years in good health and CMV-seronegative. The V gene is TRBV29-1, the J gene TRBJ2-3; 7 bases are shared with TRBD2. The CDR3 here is CSGGGDTQYF. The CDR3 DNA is TGCAGCGGGGGGGGAGATACGCAGTATTTT.